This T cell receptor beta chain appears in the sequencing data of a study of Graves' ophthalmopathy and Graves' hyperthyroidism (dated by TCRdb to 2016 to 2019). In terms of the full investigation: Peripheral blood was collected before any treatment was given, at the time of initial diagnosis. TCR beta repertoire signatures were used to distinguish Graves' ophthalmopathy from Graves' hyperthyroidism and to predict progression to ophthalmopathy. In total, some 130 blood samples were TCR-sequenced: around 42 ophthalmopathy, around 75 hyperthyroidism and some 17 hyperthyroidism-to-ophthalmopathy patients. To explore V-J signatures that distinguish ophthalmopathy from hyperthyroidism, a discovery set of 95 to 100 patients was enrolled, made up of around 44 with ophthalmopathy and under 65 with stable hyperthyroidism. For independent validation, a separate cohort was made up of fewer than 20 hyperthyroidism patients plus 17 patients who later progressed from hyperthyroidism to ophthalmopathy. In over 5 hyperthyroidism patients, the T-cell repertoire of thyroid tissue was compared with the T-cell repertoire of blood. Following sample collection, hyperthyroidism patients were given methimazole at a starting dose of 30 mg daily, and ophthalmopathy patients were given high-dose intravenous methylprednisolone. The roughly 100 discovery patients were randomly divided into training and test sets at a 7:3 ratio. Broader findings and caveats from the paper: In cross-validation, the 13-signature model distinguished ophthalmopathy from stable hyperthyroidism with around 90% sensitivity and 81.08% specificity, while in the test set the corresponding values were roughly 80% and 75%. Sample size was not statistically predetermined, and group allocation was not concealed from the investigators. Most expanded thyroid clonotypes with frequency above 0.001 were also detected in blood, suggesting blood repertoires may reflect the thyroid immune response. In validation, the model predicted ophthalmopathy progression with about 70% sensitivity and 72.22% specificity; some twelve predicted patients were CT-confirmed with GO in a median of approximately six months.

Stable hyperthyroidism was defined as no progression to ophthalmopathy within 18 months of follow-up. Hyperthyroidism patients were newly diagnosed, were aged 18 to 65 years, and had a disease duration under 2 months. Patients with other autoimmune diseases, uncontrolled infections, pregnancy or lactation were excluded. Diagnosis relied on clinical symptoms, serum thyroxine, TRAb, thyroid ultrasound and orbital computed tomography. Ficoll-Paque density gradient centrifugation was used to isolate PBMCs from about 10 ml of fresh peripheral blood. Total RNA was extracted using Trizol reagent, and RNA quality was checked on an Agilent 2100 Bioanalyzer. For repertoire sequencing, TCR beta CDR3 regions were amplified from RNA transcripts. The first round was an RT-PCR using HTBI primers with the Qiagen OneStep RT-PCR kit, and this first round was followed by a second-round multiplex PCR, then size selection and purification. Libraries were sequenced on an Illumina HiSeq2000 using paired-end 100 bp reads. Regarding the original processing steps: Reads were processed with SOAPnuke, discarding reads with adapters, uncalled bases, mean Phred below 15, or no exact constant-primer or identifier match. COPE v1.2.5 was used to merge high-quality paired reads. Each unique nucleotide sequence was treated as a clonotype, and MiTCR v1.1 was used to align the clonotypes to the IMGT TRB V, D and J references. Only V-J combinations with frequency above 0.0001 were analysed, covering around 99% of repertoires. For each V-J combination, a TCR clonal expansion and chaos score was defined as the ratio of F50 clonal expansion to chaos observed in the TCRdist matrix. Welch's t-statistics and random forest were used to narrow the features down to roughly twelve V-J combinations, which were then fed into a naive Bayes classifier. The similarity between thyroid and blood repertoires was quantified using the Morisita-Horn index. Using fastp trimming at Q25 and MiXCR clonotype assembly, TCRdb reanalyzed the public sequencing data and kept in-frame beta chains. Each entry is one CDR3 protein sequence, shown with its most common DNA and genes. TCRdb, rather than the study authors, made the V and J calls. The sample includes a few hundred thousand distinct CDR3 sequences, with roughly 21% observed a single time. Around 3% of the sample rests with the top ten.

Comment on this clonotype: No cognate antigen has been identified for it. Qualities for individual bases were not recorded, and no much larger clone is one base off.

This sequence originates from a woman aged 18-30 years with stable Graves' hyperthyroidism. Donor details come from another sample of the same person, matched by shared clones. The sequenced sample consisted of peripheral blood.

The nucleotide sequence is TGTGCCAGCAGCTTATTGGTCAGGGGTTTAGAGACCCAGTACTTC. Protein translation: CASSLLVRGLETQYF. The chain employs TRBV7-8 and TRBJ2-5; TRBD1 is possibly the D segment (6 matching bases). The CDR3 runs 15 amino acids, cysteine and phenylalanine included. This entry keeps only the CDR3 DNA: 45 bases, framed from base 1. CDR1 and CDR2 are read off the germline V gene as SGHVS and FQNEAQ. V loses 2 bases of germline sequence and J loses 4 bases, and the interval between the two ends is 14 bases.